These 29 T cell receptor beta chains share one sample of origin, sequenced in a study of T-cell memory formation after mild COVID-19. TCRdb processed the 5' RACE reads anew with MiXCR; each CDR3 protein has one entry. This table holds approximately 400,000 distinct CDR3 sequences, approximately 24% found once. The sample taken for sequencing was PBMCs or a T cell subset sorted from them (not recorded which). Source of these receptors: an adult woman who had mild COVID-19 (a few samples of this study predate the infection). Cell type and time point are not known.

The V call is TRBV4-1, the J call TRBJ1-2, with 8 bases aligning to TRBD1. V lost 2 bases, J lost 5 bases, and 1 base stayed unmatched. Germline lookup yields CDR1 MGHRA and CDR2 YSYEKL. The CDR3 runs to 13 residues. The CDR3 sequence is CASSQWTGYGYTF. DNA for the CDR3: TGCGCCAGCAGCCAATGGACAGGGTATGGCTACACCTTC.

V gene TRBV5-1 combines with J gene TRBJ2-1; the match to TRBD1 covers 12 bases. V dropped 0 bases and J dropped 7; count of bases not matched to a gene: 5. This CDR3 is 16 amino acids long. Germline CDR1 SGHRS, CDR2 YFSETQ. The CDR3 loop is CASSLEGTGGKNEQFF. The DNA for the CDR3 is TGCGCCAGCAGCTTGGAAGGGACAGGGGGCAAAAATGAGCAGTTCTTC.

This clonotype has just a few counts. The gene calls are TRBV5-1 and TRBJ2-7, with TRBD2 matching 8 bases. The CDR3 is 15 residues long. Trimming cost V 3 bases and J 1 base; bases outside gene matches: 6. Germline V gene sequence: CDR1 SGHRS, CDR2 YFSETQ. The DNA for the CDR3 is TGCGCCAGCAGCTCCGGGGGGGGCGGGTCCTACGAGCAGTACTTC. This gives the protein CASSSGGGGSYEQYF.

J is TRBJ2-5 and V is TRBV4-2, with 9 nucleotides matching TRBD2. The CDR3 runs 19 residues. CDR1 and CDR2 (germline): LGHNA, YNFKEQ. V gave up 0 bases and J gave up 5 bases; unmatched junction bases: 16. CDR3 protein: CASSQDGSGGPNARETQYF. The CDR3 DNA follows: TGTGCCAGCAGCCAAGACGGTAGCGGGGGACCAAATGCTCGGGAGACCCAGTACTTC.

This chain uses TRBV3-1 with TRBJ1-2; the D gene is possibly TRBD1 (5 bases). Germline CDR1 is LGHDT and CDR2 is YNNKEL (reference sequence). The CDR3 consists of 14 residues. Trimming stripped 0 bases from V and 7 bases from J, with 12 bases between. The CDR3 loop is CASSQELSGFGYTF. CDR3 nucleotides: TGTGCCAGCAGCCAAGAATTATCAGGGTTTGGCTACACCTTC. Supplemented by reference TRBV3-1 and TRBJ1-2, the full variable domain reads DTAVSQTPKYLVTQMGNDKSIKCEQNLGHDTMYWYKQDSKKFLKIMFSYNNKELIINETVPNRFSPKSPDKAHLNLHINSLELGDSAVYFCASSQELSGFGYTFGSGTRLTVV.

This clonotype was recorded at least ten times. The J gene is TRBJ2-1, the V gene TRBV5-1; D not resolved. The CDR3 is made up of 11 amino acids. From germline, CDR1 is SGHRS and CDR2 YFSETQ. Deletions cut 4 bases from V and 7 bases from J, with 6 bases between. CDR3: CASSLINEQFF. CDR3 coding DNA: TGCGCCAGCAGCCTGATAAATGAGCAGTTCTTC.

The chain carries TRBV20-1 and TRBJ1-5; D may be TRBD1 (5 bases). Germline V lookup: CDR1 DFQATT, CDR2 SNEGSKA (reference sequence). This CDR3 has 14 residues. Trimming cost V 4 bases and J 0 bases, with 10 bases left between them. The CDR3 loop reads CSATPGTSNQPQHF. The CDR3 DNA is TGCAGTGCTACTCCCGGGACTAGCAATCAGCCCCAGCATTTT.

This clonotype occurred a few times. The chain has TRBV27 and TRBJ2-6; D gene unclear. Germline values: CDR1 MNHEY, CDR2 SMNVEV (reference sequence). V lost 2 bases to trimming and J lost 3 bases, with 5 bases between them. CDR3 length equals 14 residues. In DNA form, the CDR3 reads TGTGCCAGCAGTTTAGGGGTTGGGGCCAACGTCCTGACTTTC. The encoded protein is CASSLGVGANVLTF.

In DNA, the CDR3 is TGTGCCAGCAGTGAGGGGTCTGGGGCCAACGTCCTGACTTTC. Protein sequence: CASSEGSGANVLTF. The chain employs TRBV6-1 and TRBJ2-6, with D hard to call. The CDR3 is made up of 14 amino acids. Germline assignment: CDR1 MNHNS and CDR2 SASEGT. Between the trimmed V and J ends, which lost 3 bases and 1 base, there was a span of 4 bases.

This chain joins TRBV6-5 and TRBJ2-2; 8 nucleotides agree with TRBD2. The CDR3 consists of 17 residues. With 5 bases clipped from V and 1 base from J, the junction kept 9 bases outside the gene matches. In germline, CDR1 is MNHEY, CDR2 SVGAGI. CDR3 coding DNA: TGTGCCAGCAGTCCCTACCTTGCGGGGGGGAACACCGGGGAGCTGTTTTTT. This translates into CASSPYLAGGNTGELFF.

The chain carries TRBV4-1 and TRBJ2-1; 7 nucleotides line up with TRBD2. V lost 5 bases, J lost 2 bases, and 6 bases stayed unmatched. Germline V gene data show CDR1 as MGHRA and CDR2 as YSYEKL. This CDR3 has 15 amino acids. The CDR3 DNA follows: TGCGCCAGCAGCGAGGCAGGGACTACCTACAATGAGCAGTTCTTC. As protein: CASSEAGTTYNEQFF.

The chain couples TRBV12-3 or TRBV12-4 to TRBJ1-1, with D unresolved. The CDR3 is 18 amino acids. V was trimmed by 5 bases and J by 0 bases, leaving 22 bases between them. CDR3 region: CASSPFPRLSTMNTEAFF. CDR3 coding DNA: TGTGCCAGCAGTCCCTTTCCGAGGCTTTCTACCATGAACACTGAAGCTTTCTTT.

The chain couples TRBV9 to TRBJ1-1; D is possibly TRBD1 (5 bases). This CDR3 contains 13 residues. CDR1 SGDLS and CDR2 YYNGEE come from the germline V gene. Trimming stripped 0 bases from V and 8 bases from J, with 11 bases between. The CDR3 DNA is TGTGCCAGCAGCGTAGAATCAGGGTACGAAGCTTTCTTT. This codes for CASSVESGYEAFF.

CDR3 sequence reads: CASSVVQGGYEQYF. In nucleotides, the CDR3 is TGTGCCAGCAGCGTAGTACAGGGGGGGTACGAGCAGTACTTC. The chain is built from TRBV9 and TRBJ2-7, with a tentative D call TRBD1 (8 bases). The V gene lost 0 bases and the J gene lost 4 bases, with 11 bases spanning the gap. The CDR3 extends over 14 amino acids. Germline CDR1 reads SGDLS; CDR2 reads YYNGEE.

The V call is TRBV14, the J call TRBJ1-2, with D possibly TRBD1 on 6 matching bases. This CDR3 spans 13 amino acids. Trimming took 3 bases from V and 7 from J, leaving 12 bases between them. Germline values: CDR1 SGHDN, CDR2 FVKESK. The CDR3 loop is CASSQYRVAGYTF. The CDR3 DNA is TGTGCCAGCAGCCAGTACAGGGTCGCTGGCTACACCTTC.

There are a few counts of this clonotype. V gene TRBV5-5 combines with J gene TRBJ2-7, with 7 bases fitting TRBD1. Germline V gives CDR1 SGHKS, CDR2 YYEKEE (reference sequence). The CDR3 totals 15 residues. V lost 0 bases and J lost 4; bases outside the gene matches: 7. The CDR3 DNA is TGTGCCAGCAGCTTGGGACAGGGCCGGTGGTACGAGCAGTACTTC. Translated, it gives CASSLGQGRWYEQYF.

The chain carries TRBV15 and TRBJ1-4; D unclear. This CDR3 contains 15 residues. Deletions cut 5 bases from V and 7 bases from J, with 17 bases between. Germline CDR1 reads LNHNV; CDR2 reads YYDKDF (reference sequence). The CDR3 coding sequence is TGTGCCACCAGCTCTTCCCGCAACTTTGTTGAAAAACTGTTTTTT. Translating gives CATSSSRNFVEKLFF.

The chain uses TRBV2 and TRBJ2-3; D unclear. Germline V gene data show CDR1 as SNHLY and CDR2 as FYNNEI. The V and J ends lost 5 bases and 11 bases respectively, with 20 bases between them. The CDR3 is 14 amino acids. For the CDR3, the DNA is TGTGCCAGCAGTCCCGTGGGGTCCAGGTCCTGGCAGTATTTT. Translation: CASSPVGSRSWQYF.

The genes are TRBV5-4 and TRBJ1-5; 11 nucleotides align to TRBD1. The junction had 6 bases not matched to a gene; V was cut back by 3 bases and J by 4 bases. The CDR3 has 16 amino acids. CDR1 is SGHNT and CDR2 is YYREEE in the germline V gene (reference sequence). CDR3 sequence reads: CASSSGTGGPNQPQHF. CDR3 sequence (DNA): TGTGCCAGCAGCTCCGGGACAGGGGGTCCGAATCAGCCCCAGCATTTT.

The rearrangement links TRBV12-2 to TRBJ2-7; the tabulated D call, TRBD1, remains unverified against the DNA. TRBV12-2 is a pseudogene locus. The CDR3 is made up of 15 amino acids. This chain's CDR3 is CASRWGRIRSYEQYF. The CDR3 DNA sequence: TGTGCAAGTCGCTGGGGCAGAATACGCTCCTACGAGCAGTACTTC.

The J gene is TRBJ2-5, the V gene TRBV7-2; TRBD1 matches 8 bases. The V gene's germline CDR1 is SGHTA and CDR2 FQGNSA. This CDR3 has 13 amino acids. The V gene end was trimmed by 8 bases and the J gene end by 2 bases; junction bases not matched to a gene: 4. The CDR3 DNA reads TGTGCCAGCGGCAGGGGGCAACAAGAGACCCAGTACTTC. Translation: CASGRGQQETQYF.

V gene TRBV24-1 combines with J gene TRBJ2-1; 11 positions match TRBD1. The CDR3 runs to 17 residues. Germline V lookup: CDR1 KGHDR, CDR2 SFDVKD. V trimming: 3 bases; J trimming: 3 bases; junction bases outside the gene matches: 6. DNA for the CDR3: TGTGCCACCAGTGATCCGATCGGGACAGGGGGCTACAATGAGCAGTTCTTC. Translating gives CATSDPIGTGGYNEQFF.

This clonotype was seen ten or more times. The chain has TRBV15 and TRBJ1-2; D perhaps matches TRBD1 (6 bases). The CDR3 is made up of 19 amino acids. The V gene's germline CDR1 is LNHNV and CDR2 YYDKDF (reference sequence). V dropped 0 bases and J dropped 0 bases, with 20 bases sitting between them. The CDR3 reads CATSRDGRGAGGTNYGYTF. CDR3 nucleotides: TGTGCCACCAGCAGAGATGGCCGGGGGGCGGGCGGAACTAACTATGGCTACACCTTC.

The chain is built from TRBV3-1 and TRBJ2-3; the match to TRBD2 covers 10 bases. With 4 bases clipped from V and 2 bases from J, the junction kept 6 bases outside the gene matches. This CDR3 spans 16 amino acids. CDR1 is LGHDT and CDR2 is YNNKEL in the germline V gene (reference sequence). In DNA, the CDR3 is TGTGCCAGCAGCCCGAGAGCGGGAGGGGTCACAGATACGCAGTATTTT. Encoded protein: CASSPRAGGVTDTQYF.

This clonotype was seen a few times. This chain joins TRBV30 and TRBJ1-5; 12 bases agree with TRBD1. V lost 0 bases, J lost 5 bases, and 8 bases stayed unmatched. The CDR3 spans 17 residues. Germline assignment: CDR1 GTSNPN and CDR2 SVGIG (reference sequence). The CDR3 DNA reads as TGTGCCTGGAGTGTACGTCGGGACAGGGGGCCTCATCAGCCCCAGCATTTT. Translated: CAWSVRRDRGPHQPQHF. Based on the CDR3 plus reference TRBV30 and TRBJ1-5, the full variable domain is SQTIHQWPATLVQPVGSPLSLECTVEGTSNPNLYWYRQAAGRGLQLLFYSVGIGQISSEVPQNLSASRPQDRQFILSSKKLLLSDSGFYLCAWSVRRDRGPHQPQHFGDGTRLSIL.

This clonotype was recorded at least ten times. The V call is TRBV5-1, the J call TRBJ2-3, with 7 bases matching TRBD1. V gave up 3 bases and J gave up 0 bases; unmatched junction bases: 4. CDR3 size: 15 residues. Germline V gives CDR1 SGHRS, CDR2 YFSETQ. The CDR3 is CASSSDRVSTDTQYF. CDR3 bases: TGCGCCAGCAGCTCCGACAGGGTTAGCACAGATACGCAGTATTTT. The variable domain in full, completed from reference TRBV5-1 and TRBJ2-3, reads KAGVTQTPRYLIKTRGQQVTLSCSPISGHRSVSWYQQTPGQGLQFLFEYFSETQRNKGNFPGRFSGRQFSNSRSEMNVSTLELGDSALYLCASSSDRVSTDTQYFGPGTRLTVL.

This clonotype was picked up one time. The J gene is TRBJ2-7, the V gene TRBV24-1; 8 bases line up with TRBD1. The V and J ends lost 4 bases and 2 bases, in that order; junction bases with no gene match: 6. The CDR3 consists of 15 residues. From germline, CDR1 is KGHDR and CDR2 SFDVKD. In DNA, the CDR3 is TGTGCCACCAGTGACAGGACAGGGTCTACCTACGAGCAGTACTTC. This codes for CATSDRTGSTYEQYF.

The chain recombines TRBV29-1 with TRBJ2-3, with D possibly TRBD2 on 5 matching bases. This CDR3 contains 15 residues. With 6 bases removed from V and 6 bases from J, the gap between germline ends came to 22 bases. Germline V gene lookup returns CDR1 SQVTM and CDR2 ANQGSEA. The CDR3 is CSVAGLALRRDTQYF. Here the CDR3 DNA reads TGCAGCGTGGCCGGGCTAGCCCTCCGAAGGGATACGCAGTATTTT.

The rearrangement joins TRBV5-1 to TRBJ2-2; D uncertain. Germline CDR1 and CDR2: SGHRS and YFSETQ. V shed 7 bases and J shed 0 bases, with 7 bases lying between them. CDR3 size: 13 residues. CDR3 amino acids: CASATANTGELFF. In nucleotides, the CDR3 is TGCGCCAGCGCGACCGCGAACACCGGGGAGCTGTTTTTT.